This T cell receptor (beta chain) is drawn from a study of blood T cell repertoires in COVID-19. Germline V lookup: CDR1 SGHVS, CDR2 FQNEAQ. V shed 5 bases and J 2 bases; nucleotides not matched to a gene: 9. The CDR3 loop spans 16 amino acids. Clones were sequenced by immunoSEQ multiplex PCR, and TCRdb holds only the in-frame ones, with some missing. The data contain around 150,000 clones, 81% of them seen just once; the ten biggest clones take up over 7.5%. The sample consisted of peripheral blood. The receptor comes from an older woman with active or convalescent COVID-19. The J gene is TRBJ2-3, the V gene TRBV7-8, with 8 nucleotides matching TRBD1. DNA of the CDR3: TGTGCCAGCAGCCAAAGGGACAGGAGGGCCACAGATACGCAGTATTTT. Translating gives CASSQRDRRATDTQYF. Together with reference TRBV7-8 and TRBJ2-3, the CDR3 gives the full variable domain: GAGVSQSPRYKVAKRGQDVALRCDPISGHVSLFWYQQALGQGPEFLTYFQNEAQLDKSGLPSDRFFAERPEGSVSTLKIQRTQQEDSAVYLCASSQRDRRATDTQYFGPGTRLTVL.